Below, 28 T cell receptor beta chains from the same sample are listed, as sequenced in a study of blood T cell repertoires in COVID-19. Clones were sequenced by immunoSEQ multiplex PCR, and TCRdb holds only the in-frame ones, with some missing. There are 200,000 to 300,000 clones in the sample; around nine tenths occur only once, and roughly 1.6% lies in the top ten. The sample consisted of peripheral blood. These receptor sequences come from a woman aged 55-75 years who had recovered from COVID-19.

The V gene is TRBV2, the J gene TRBJ1-2; 11 bases are shared with TRBD1. The V gene's germline CDR1 is SNHLY and CDR2 FYNNEI. J gave up 2 bases and V 6 bases, and 11 bases lay outside the gene matches. The CDR3 is 17 amino acids. CDR3 DNA sequence: TGTGCCAGCAGCGCCAGTCTGGACAGGGGGCGCAACTATGGCTACACCTTC. It specifies CASSASLDRGRNYGYTF.

The V gene is TRBV5-1, the J gene TRBJ1-4; D might be TRBD1 (6 bases). The CDR3 runs 16 residues. The V gene lost 2 bases and the J gene lost 4 bases, with 15 bases spanning the gap. Germline V lookup: CDR1 SGHRS, CDR2 YFSETQ. As DNA, the CDR3 is TGCGCCAGCAGCTTTTCCGGGGTACAGGGTAATGAAAAACTGTTTTTT. It translates to CASSFSGVQGNEKLFF.

This chain connects TRBV13 to TRBJ2-5, with 9 bases lining up with TRBD1. This CDR3 region has 17 residues. The germline V gene encodes CDR1 PRHDT and CDR2 FYEKMQ (reference sequence). The J segment lost 1 base and the V segment lost 5 bases, leaving 11 bases of the junction unmatched. The CDR3 coding sequence is TGTGCCAGCAGCGGTGGACAGGGGAGGTCAACCCAAGAGACCCAGTACTTC. This gives the protein CASSGGQGRSTQETQYF.

The chain recombines TRBV20-1 with TRBJ2-1; D ambiguous. V lost 3 bases to trimming and J lost 4 bases, with 16 bases between them. CDR3 size: 15 residues. CDR1 DFQATT and CDR2 SNEGSKA come from the germline V gene (reference sequence). The CDR3 DNA reads TGCAGTGCTAGTGGCGCGGATTTACTATACAATGAGCAGTTCTTC. Protein sequence: CSASGADLLYNEQFF.

The J gene is TRBJ1-5, the V gene TRBV19; possibly TRBD1 for D (6 bases). The V end was cut by 3 bases, the J end by 3 bases, with 12 bases between. The CDR3 totals 15 residues. CDR1 is LNHDA, CDR2 SQIVND, per germline (reference sequence). This CDR3 is CASSMKQGINQPQHF. CDR3 DNA sequence: TGTGCCAGTAGTATGAAACAGGGAATCAATCAGCCCCAGCATTTT.

The rearrangement uses TRBV5-1 and TRBJ2-1; TRBD1 might be the D (6 bases). Germline CDR1 SGHRS, CDR2 YFSETQ. V lost 4 bases, J lost 5 bases, and 19 bases lay in between. The CDR3 is made up of 16 amino acids. CDR3 loop: CASSPRVGADNNEQFF. CDR3 sequence (DNA): TGCGCCAGCAGCCCTCGCGTGGGGGCCGATAACAATGAGCAGTTCTTC. Variable domain in full (rest from reference TRBV5-1 and TRBJ2-1): KAGVTQTPRYLIKTRGQQVTLSCSPISGHRSVSWYQQTPGQGLQFLFEYFSETQRNKGNFPGRFSGRQFSNSRSEMNVSTLELGDSALYLCASSPRVGADNNEQFFGPGTRLTVL.

V gene TRBV3-1 (or the pseudogene TRBV3-2) combines with J gene TRBJ2-7, with 13 bases that match TRBD2. The CDR3 is 15 residues long. The ends lost 4 bases at V and 6 bases at J; junction bases unmatched: 6. Germline V gene sequence: CDR1 LGHDT, CDR2 YNNKEL (reference sequence). In DNA, the CDR3 is TGTGCCAGCAGCCCGATAGGACTAGCGGGGGTCGAGCAGTACTTC. Its translation is CASSPIGLAGVEQYF.

This clone appeared once. V gene TRBV27 combines with J gene TRBJ1-1; D perhaps matches TRBD1 (6 bases). This CDR3 spans 16 amino acids. V gave up 5 bases and J gave up 0 bases, with 16 bases separating them. The germline V gene has CDR1 MNHEY and CDR2 SMNVEV (reference sequence). This CDR3 reads CASSQTWDTVNTEAFF. The CDR3, as DNA: TGTGCCAGCAGTCAAACCTGGGACACAGTGAACACTGAAGCTTTCTTT.

The chain uses TRBV20-1 and TRBJ1-6; a possible D gene is TRBD1 (6 bases). Germline V gives CDR1 DFQATT, CDR2 SNEGSKA (reference sequence). There are 14 residues in the CDR3. Trimming stripped 3 bases from V and 9 bases from J, with 15 bases between. The CDR3 here is CSASGEWGLSPLHF. The CDR3 DNA follows: TGCAGTGCTAGTGGGGAATGGGGGCTTTCACCCCTCCACTTT.

J is TRBJ1-2 and V is TRBV12-3 or TRBV12-4; perhaps TRBD1 as D (5 bases). This CDR3 has 13 amino acids. V shed 5 bases and J shed 4 bases, with 11 bases lying between them. The CDR3 bases are TGTGCCAGCAGTCCCGGGGGGATCTATGGCTACACCTTC. As protein: CASSPGGIYGYTF.

The chain has TRBV6-5 and TRBJ2-5; D gene ambiguous. Germline CDR1 reads MNHEY; CDR2 reads SVGAGI. There are 15 residues in the CDR3. V was pared by 3 bases and J by 5 bases, with 16 bases between. The CDR3 loop reads CASSYRNFRGETQYF. The CDR3 nucleotides are TGTGCCAGCAGTTATAGAAACTTCCGCGGTGAGACCCAGTACTTC.

This clone has more than one count but fewer than ten. The chain is built from TRBV4-2 and TRBJ2-6, with TRBD1 identical over 7 bases. CDR1 and CDR2 (germline): LGHNA, YNFKEQ. The CDR3 contains 17 residues. J lost 0 bases, V lost 3 bases, and 5 bases had no gene match. The CDR3 reads CASSQGQPFSGANVLTF. CDR3 in DNA: TGTGCCAGCAGCCAGGGACAGCCCTTCTCTGGGGCCAACGTCCTGACTTTC.

This clone was detected only a few times. Here the CDR3 DNA reads TGTGCCAGCAGTTCCCAGCGGGGGAACTCTGGAAACACCATATATTTT. The encoded protein is CASSSQRGNSGNTIYF. The rearrangement uses TRBV2 and TRBJ1-3, with a tentative D call TRBD1 (5 bases). The CDR3 loop spans 16 amino acids. V was pared by 5 bases and J by 0 bases, with 14 bases between. Germline lookup yields CDR1 SNHLY and CDR2 FYNNEI.

The chain couples TRBV9 to TRBJ2-3; D perhaps matches TRBD1 (5 bases). CDR3 length: 18 residues. The ends were cut back, 0 bases at V and 5 bases at J, with 22 bases in the middle. Germline CDR1 and CDR2: SGDLS and YYNGEE. The CDR3 sequence is CASSVATAVKQEGDTQYF. CDR3 nucleotide sequence: TGTGCCAGCAGCGTAGCGACGGCAGTTAAACAGGAAGGAGATACGCAGTATTTT.

The rearrangement uses TRBV19 and TRBJ2-1, with TRBD1 matching 10 bases. Germline CDR1 reads LNHDA; CDR2 reads SQIVND (reference sequence). This CDR3 comprises 13 residues. V trimming: 10 bases; J trimming: 7 bases; junction bases outside the gene matches: 7. This chain's CDR3 is CAIQDRGENEQFF. CDR3 DNA: TGTGCCATTCAGGACAGGGGGGAAAATGAGCAGTTCTTC.

The chain uses TRBV4-1 and TRBJ1-4; 7 nucleotides agree with TRBD1. Germline CDR1 and CDR2: MGHRA and YSYEKL. The CDR3 loop spans 16 amino acids. After removal of 1 base from V and 7 bases from J, the junction contained 9 bases not matched to a gene. The CDR3 protein is CASSQARQGYREKLFF. The CDR3 DNA reads as TGCGCCAGCAGCCAAGCCCGACAGGGTTACCGTGAAAAACTGTTTTTT.

In its sample, this clone was seen a few times. The rearrangement links TRBV5-1 to TRBJ1-1; TRBD1 matches at 8 bases. CDR1 and CDR2 (germline): SGHRS, YFSETQ. Trimming removed 5 bases from V and 0 bases from J; junction bases left unmatched: 3. The CDR3 totals 14 residues. The CDR3 coding sequence is TGCGCCAGCAGGCACAGGGGGATGAACACTGAAGCTTTCTTT. It codes for CASRHRGMNTEAFF.

V is TRBV18 and J is TRBJ1-4; no clear D. Germline CDR1 is KGHSH and CDR2 is LQKENI. Trimming left V 0 bases short and J 0 bases short, with 11 bases between. CDR3 length equals 17 residues. The CDR3 sequence: CASSPPSGSSTNEKLFF. As DNA, the CDR3 is TGTGCCAGCTCACCACCGAGCGGCAGTTCAACTAATGAAAAACTGTTTTTT. Full variable domain (remainder filled in from reference TRBV18 and TRBJ1-4): NAGVMQNPRHLVRRRGQEARLRCSPMKGHSHVYWYRQLPEEGLKFMVYLQKENIIDESGMPKERFSAEFPKEGPSILRIQQVVRGDSAAYFCASSPPSGSSTNEKLFFGSGTQLSVL.

The chain uses TRBV3-1 (or the pseudogene TRBV3-2) and TRBJ2-3; no clear D. CDR1 is LGHDT, CDR2 YNNKEL, per germline (reference sequence). CDR3 length: 14 residues. V gave up 1 base and J gave up 0 bases, with 5 bases separating them. The CDR3 DNA reads TGTGCCAGCAGCCAAGTCCAGAGCACAGATACGCAGTATTTT. Its translation: CASSQVQSTDTQYF.

CDR3 loop: CASSVVQGPNSPLHF. CDR3 DNA: TGTGCCAGCAGCGTAGTTCAGGGTCCTAATTCACCCCTCCACTTT. The V and J genes are TRBV9 and TRBJ1-6; possible D gene TRBD1, 5 bases. Trimming removed 0 bases from V and 6 bases from J, with 10 bases in between. The CDR3 extends over 15 amino acids. The germline CDR1 and CDR2 sequences are SGDLS and YYNGEE.

This clone was seen a few times. The rearrangement uses TRBV15 and TRBJ2-7; TRBD1 agrees at 7 bases. The germline gives CDR1 LNHNV, CDR2 YYDKDF (reference sequence). V lost 5 bases, J lost 4 bases, and 5 bases stayed unmatched. The CDR3 is 13 residues long. CDR3 region: CATSVRQGYEQYF. The CDR3 DNA reads TGTGCCACCAGCGTACGACAGGGATACGAGCAGTACTTC.

The rearrangement uses TRBV6-5 and TRBJ2-7; D remains unclear. Trimming removed 6 bases from V and 3 bases from J, with 9 bases in between. The length of the CDR3 is 12 residues. CDR1 is MNHEY, CDR2 SVGAGI, per germline. CDR3 in amino acids: CASRRNLYEQYF. The CDR3 nucleotides read TGTGCCAGCAGGAGGAACCTCTACGAGCAGTACTTC.

V usage is TRBV9 and J usage is TRBJ2-1; TRBD1 aligns across 7 bases. The germline gives CDR1 SGDLS, CDR2 YYNGEE. Losses at the gene ends were 6 bases for V and 1 base for J; bases not matched to a gene: 4. The CDR3 covers 14 residues. CDR3 residues: CASNRQGSYNEQFF. The DNA for the CDR3 is TGTGCCAGCAACCGACAGGGTTCCTACAATGAGCAGTTCTTC.

The rearrangement uses TRBV19 and TRBJ1-1; no definite D call. Germline V gene data show CDR1 as LNHDA and CDR2 as SQIVND (reference sequence). Trimming stripped 6 bases from V and 4 bases from J, with 15 bases between. This CDR3 contains 14 residues. This CDR3 is CASRPAGYGTEAFF. The CDR3 DNA reads as TGTGCCAGTAGGCCCGCGGGGTACGGCACTGAAGCTTTCTTT. The complete variable domain, with remaining parts taken from reference TRBV19 and TRBJ1-1, reads DGGITQSPKYLFRKEGQNVTLSCEQNLNHDAMYWYRQDPGQGLRLIYYSQIVNDFQKGDIAEGYSVSREKKESFPLTVTSAQKNPTAFYLCASRPAGYGTEAFFGQGTRLTVV.

This clone appeared once. The genes are TRBV2 and TRBJ2-2; maybe TRBD2 (5 bases). Germline values: CDR1 SNHLY, CDR2 FYNNEI. V was trimmed by 9 bases and J by 4 bases, leaving 21 bases between them. The CDR3 runs to 16 residues. CDR3 sequence: CASIPFVLASTGELFF. Written as DNA, the CDR3 is TGTGCCAGTATCCCTTTTGTGCTAGCCTCCACCGGGGAGCTGTTTTTT. Complete variable domain (other parts from reference TRBV2 and TRBJ2-2): EPEVTQTPSHQVTQMGQEVILRCVPISNHLYFYWYRQILGQKVEFLVSFYNNEISEKSEIFDDQFSVERPDGSNFTLKIRSTKLEDSAMYFCASIPFVLASTGELFFGEGSRLTVL.

V is TRBV19 and J is TRBJ2-5, with 15 bases matching TRBD2. This CDR3 has 19 residues. Germline V gives CDR1 LNHDA, CDR2 SQIVND (reference sequence). V lost 5 bases and J lost 4; bases outside the gene matches: 14. The chain's CDR3 is CASSGLGLAGGPAGETQYF. The CDR3 nucleotides read TGTGCCAGTAGTGGGCTAGGACTAGCGGGGGGGCCCGCTGGAGAGACCCAGTACTTC.

The chain couples TRBV11-3 to TRBJ2-1, with D unclear. Trimming removed 2 bases from V and 4 bases from J, with 6 bases in between. Germline values: CDR1 SGHNT, CDR2 YENEEA. The CDR3 contains 13 residues. The CDR3 nucleotides read TGTGCCAGCAGCTTATGGAGTTACAATGAGCAGTTCTTC. Its protein is CASSLWSYNEQFF.

V usage is TRBV11-3 and J usage is TRBJ2-1; TRBD2 matches 7 bases. J lost 1 base, V lost 5 bases, and 2 bases had no gene match. Germline loops: CDR1 SGHNT, CDR2 YENEEA. The CDR3 length is 14 residues. CDR3 sequence (DNA): TGTGCCAGCAGCCCCGGGGGGTCCTACAATGAGCAGTTCTTC. Protein sequence: CASSPGGSYNEQFF.